The sequence of this T cell receptor (beta chain) was determined in a study of early T cells in non-severe SARS-CoV-2 infection. Background on the study: Sequencing used unsorted whole-blood bulk RNA, so chains lack pairing.

The study, taken as a whole, reports: Missing private and CD4 specificities, VDJdb matching favored anti-spike CD8 responses.

On this clonotype: The antigen remains undetermined.

cDNA molecules, individually, were tagged with unique molecular identifiers. TCRdb ran MiXCR on the 5' RACE reads and lists one entry per CDR3 protein. The repertoire holds roughly 45,000 distinct CDR3 sequences, with under 7.5% as singletons. The V gene's germline CDR1 is LGHDT and CDR2 YNNKEL (reference sequence). This CDR3 is built from 13 residues. V lost 8 bases and J lost 3; bases outside the gene matches: 4. The source was whole blood, collected at baseline. The source is an adult who was a healthcare worker with PCR-confirmed SARS-CoV-2 infection or an uninfected control (not recorded which). The chain links TRBV3-1 to TRBJ2-1; 7 bases line up with TRBD2. The CDR3 sequence is CASGGVDYNEQFF. CDR3 DNA: TGTGCCAGCGGGGGGGTAGACTACAATGAGCAGTTCTTC.